Below, one T cell receptor beta chain is given with its context. Antigen: not known. The data were taken from a study of shared clonotypes between healthy human individuals. Across the study: CD4 naive and memory got three plates each, CD8 naive two, CD8 memory one. Study-wide results and limits: A handful of donors showed sharing of approximately 5% of naive CD4 clonotypes.

CDR3 length equals 15 residues. Germline V gene data show CDR1 as MNHEY and CDR2 as SVGAGI. V lost 7 bases to trimming and J lost 6 bases; unmatched junction nucleotides: 10. Partitioning of CD4+ cells yielded a CD45RA+ naive subset and a CD45RA-negative memory subset. The authors split each subset's genomic DNA evenly across several immunoSEQ plates. The protocol was immunoSEQ multiplex PCR, while the TCRdb copy is restricted to in-frame clones and leaves out a portion. This sample yields some 2,100,000 clones, of which more than 90% are seen a single time; 0.1% to 0.15% belongs to the top ten. V gene TRBV6-5 combines with J gene TRBJ2-1; 9 bases are a match to TRBD2. This clonotype was sampled from a man aged 18-30 years in good health. Source material: naive CD4+ T cells sorted from blood. Subset reported: CD45RA+ positively selected. CDR3 sequence reads: CASTRRLAGPNEQFF. CDR3 nucleotides: TGTGCCAGCACCCGCCGGCTAGCGGGACCCAATGAGCAGTTCTTC.